This T cell receptor beta chain stems from a study of Graves' ophthalmopathy and Graves' hyperthyroidism. This clonotype was recorded many times. This CDR3 has 11 amino acids. Trimming pared 8 bases from V and 5 bases from J, leaving 12 bases between. Germline lookup yields CDR1 SQVTM and CDR2 ANQGSEA. From RNA, the CDR3 regions of TCR beta chains were amplified and sequenced. RT-PCR with HTBI primers came first, then second-round multiplex PCR. TCRdb independently ran MiXCR on the multiplex PCR reads; one entry per CDR3 protein. The sample shows hundreds of thousands of distinct CDR3 sequences, around a fifth of them seen only once.

The sequence was obtained from a woman under 30 with stable Graves' hyperthyroidism. Sequencing input: peripheral blood. The genes are TRBV29-1 and TRBJ2-5, with a possible D match to TRBD1 (7 bases). The chain's CDR3 is CSLRGEETQYF. CDR3 bases: TGCAGCCTCAGGGGGGAGGAGACCCAGTACTTC.